Here is one T cell receptor (beta chain) with its context. This sample was included in a study of blood T cell repertoires in COVID-19. Study information: COVID-19 samples from acute and convalescent phases originated in the United States, Italy and Spain.

V shed 1 base and J shed 4 bases, with 10 bases lying between them. The CDR3 covers 14 residues. Germline V gene sequence: CDR1 ENHRY, CDR2 SYGVKD. Measured with immunoSEQ multiplex PCR; TCRdb has only the in-frame clones, and not every one. Seen here are approximately 16,000 clones, approximately 86% observed once, and the top ten hold around 50%. Sequenced material: peripheral blood. This TCR came from a man aged 55 to 70 with acute or convalescent COVID-19. The rearrangement joins TRBV10-3 to TRBJ1-1, with a possible D match to TRBD1 (6 bases). CDR3 in DNA: TGTGCCATCAGTGAGTTACAGGGTGGCACTGAAGCTTTCTTT. This codes for CAISELQGGTEAFF.